This TCR beta chain was found in a study of PD-L1 blockade in urothelial cancer. Background on the study: Blood analysis occurred 3 weeks (second dose) and 6 weeks after treatment start. A median about 140,000 T cells were found in blood samples.

Time point here: peripheral blood 6 weeks after treatment start. Patients in the study were battling locally advanced or metastatic urothelial carcinoma. Spiking each PCR with synthetic TCR analog templates was performed. Sequencing was performed with immunoSEQ multiplex PCR; in TCRdb, only in-frame clones are kept and a portion is missing. The table includes 53,000 or so clones, 88% detected once. This CDR3 region has 15 residues. V was clipped by 7 bases and J by 5 bases, with 23 bases between them. The V gene's germline CDR1 is SQVTM and CDR2 ANQGSEA. The starting material was PBMCs, obtained around atezolizumab (anti-PD-L1) treatment. The receptor was derived from a man aged 55 to 70 with urothelial cancer. This rearrangement joins TRBV29-1 to TRBJ1-2, with D hard to call. CDR3 nucleotides: TGCAGCGCCCTACCCCGGGGTAACAGAGGGTATGGCTACACCTTC. Protein sequence: CSALPRGNRGYGYTF. The variable domain in full, completed from reference TRBV29-1 and TRBJ1-2, reads SAVISQKPSRDICQRGTSLTIQCQVDSQVTMMFWYRQQPGQSLTLIATANQGSEATYESGFVIDKFPISRPNLTFSTLTVSNMSPEDSSIYLCSALPRGNRGYGYTFGSGTRLTVV.